The 30 T cell receptor beta chains listed next were all sequenced from one sample in a study of beta chain features in type 1 diabetes. The entirety of the isolated RNA underwent reverse transcription, so expressed TCRB transcripts were sequenced. Generated by immunoSEQ multiplex PCR, the TCRdb table keeps only in-frame clones and is missing some. The sample holds 900,000 or so clones, 15% to 20% seen once. Sequenced material: naive CD4+ T cells from blood. The receptors derive from a woman aged 18 to 35 in good health.

This chain links TRBV7-9 with TRBJ2-3, with D perhaps TRBD1 (7 bases). Germline CDR1 is SEHNR and CDR2 is FQNEAQ (reference sequence). V was cut by 2 bases and J by 4 bases, with 16 bases left in between. The CDR3 extends over 16 amino acids. The CDR3 loop reads CASSLLAPGGPDTQYF. CDR3 DNA sequence: TGTGCCAGCAGCTTACTAGCCCCAGGGGGGCCAGATACGCAGTATTTT.

This clone was observed a handful of times. The chain links TRBV23-1 to TRBJ2-7, with D unclear. TRBV23-1 is an ORF; its function is uncertain. Trimming removed 0 bases at V and 2 bases at J, with 11 bases between. This CDR3 region has 15 residues. CDR3 nucleotide sequence: TGCGCCAGCAGTCAATCTCAAGGTAGAGCCTACGAGCAGTACTTC. Translated, it gives CASSQSQGRAYEQYF.

The rearrangement links TRBV9 to TRBJ2-7, with D maybe TRBD1 (6 bases). CDR3 length equals 14 residues. V lost 2 bases to trimming and J lost 2 bases, with 11 bases between them. Germline values: CDR1 SGDLS, CDR2 YYNGEE. DNA for the CDR3: TGTGCCAGCAGCGTTGCAACAGGGACCTACGAGCAGTACTTC. Residues: CASSVATGTYEQYF.

The table lists this clone with a few counts. V usage is TRBV7-2 and J usage is TRBJ2-1, with 10 bases that match TRBD2. This CDR3 comprises 15 residues. Germline-derived CDR1 and CDR2 are SGHTA and FQGNSA. The ends lost 4 bases at V and 2 bases at J; junction bases unmatched: 2. The CDR3 loop reads CASSSSGRTYNEQFF. The CDR3, as DNA: TGTGCCAGCAGCTCTAGCGGGAGAACCTACAATGAGCAGTTCTTC.

The J gene is TRBJ1-2, the V gene TRBV5-6; no firm D call. The germline gives CDR1 SGHDT, CDR2 YYEEEE. This CDR3 is 15 amino acids long. V was cut by 0 bases and J by 8 bases, with 17 bases left in between. The CDR3, as DNA: TGTGCCAGCAGCTTGGGTCGTTTGGCTAGAGGGGGCTACACCTTC. Translation gives CASSLGRLARGGYTF.

This chain links TRBV5-1 with TRBJ2-3; 7 bases are shared with TRBD2. The CDR3 is made up of 12 amino acids. Germline values: CDR1 SGHRS, CDR2 YFSETQ. V dropped 4 bases and J dropped 6; count of bases not matched to a gene: 2. The CDR3 loop is CASSPGRDTQYF. The CDR3 region has the DNA TGCGCCAGCAGCCCCGGGAGGGATACGCAGTATTTT.

This clone occurred a few times. The chain links TRBV23-1 to TRBJ2-7; D is perhaps TRBD2 (6 bases). TRBV23-1 is an ORF; its function is uncertain. This CDR3 has 16 residues. V was cut by 1 base and J by 6 bases, with 19 bases left in between. The CDR3 here is CASSQLNWAGSCEQYF. The CDR3 DNA reads TGCGCCAGCAGTCAATTAAATTGGGCCGGGAGCTGCGAGCAGTACTTC.

In this sample, this clone turned up a few times. J is TRBJ1-2 and V is TRBV5-6; possibly TRBD1 for D (5 bases). Germline V gives CDR1 SGHDT, CDR2 YYEEEE. The ends were cut back, 3 bases at V and 5 bases at J, with 14 bases in the middle. CDR3 length: 14 amino acids. The CDR3 bases are TGTGCCAGCAGCTCCGCAGGGTATCTTTATGGCTACACCTTC. Translating it yields CASSSAGYLYGYTF.

The chain carries TRBV6-5 and TRBJ2-1, with 8 nucleotides matching TRBD2. Germline values: CDR1 MNHEY, CDR2 SVGAGI. After removal of 5 bases from V and 4 bases from J, the junction contained 7 bases not matched to a gene. The CDR3 contains 15 residues. The CDR3 sequence is CASSTREGGYNEQFF. CDR3 coding DNA: TGTGCCAGCAGTACTCGGGAGGGTGGGTACAATGAGCAGTTCTTC.

This chain links TRBV4-2 with TRBJ2-5; a weak D match, TRBD2 (5 bases). Trimming removed 0 bases at V and 3 bases at J, with 20 bases between. The CDR3 has 18 amino acids. Germline loops: CDR1 LGHNA, CDR2 YNFKEQ. The CDR3 DNA sequence: TGTGCCAGCAGCCAAGACCCCTTTATGGGCGGAGGAAAAGAGACCCAGTACTTC. Translated: CASSQDPFMGGGKETQYF.

This clone has just a few counts. This chain links TRBV5-5 with TRBJ2-4; D might be TRBD2 (5 bases). The CDR3 has 12 residues. The germline V gene encodes CDR1 SGHKS and CDR2 YYEKEE (reference sequence). V was cut by 4 bases and J by 7 bases, with 9 bases left in between. The CDR3 DNA reads TGTGCCAGCAGCGACACGGGGAACATTCAGTACTTC. Translating gives CASSDTGNIQYF.

The chain recombines TRBV9 with TRBJ1-1, with D perhaps TRBD1 (5 bases). CDR1 is SGDLS and CDR2 is YYNGEE in the germline V gene. CDR3 length equals 11 residues. V was clipped by 3 bases and J by 7 bases, with 7 bases between them. The CDR3 here is CASSGQSEAFF. The CDR3 bases are TGTGCCAGCAGCGGACAGAGTGAAGCTTTCTTT. The whole variable domain, filled in from reference TRBV9 and TRBJ1-1, reads DSGVTQTPKHLITATGQRVTLRCSPRSGDLSVYWYQQSLDQGLQFLIQYYNGEERAKGNILERFSAQQFPDLHSELNLSSLELGDSALYFCASSGQSEAFFGQGTRLTVV.

This sequence joins TRBV4-3 and TRBJ2-1; weak D call: TRBD1 (6 bases). The ends were cut back, 4 bases at V and 7 bases at J, with 17 bases in the middle. Looked up from germline, CDR1 is LGHNA and CDR2 is YSLEER. This CDR3 is built from 15 residues. The CDR3 DNA sequence: TGCGCCAGCAGCCCCGGGACAAGGCAGGGGAATGAGCAGTTCTTC. Amino acids: CASSPGTRQGNEQFF.

This clone was picked up a small number of times. The chain recombines TRBV2 with TRBJ2-3, with D possibly called TRBD1 or TRBD2 (5 bases each). Germline V gives CDR1 SNHLY, CDR2 FYNNEI. There are 15 residues in the CDR3. Trimming removed 5 bases from V and 0 bases from J, with 12 bases in between. The CDR3, as DNA: TGTGCCAGCAGTACTACGGGGCGGAGCACAGATACGCAGTATTTT. Translated, it gives CASSTTGRSTDTQYF.

The genes are TRBV5-1 and TRBJ2-7, with unresolved D. Germline V gives CDR1 SGHRS, CDR2 YFSETQ. The ends were cut back, 7 bases at V and 1 base at J, with 21 bases in the middle. This CDR3 has 16 amino acids. The CDR3 coding sequence is TGCGCCAGCTTCCTAGGCCCCGGCGGCACATCCTACGAGCAGTACTTC. It translates to CASFLGPGGTSYEQYF.

The J gene is TRBJ2-1, the V gene TRBV5-4; 11 positions match TRBD2. The V gene end was trimmed by 1 base and the J gene end by 10 bases; junction bases not matched to a gene: 1. This CDR3 has 13 residues. From germline, CDR1 is SGHNT and CDR2 YYREEE (reference sequence). The CDR3 loop is CASSLTSGSEQFF. As DNA, the CDR3 is TGTGCCAGCAGCTTGACTAGCGGGAGCGAGCAGTTCTTC.

V usage is TRBV2 and J usage is TRBJ1-1; D perhaps matches TRBD1 (5 bases). V dropped 4 bases and J dropped 2 bases, with 14 bases sitting between them. Germline V gene lookup returns CDR1 SNHLY and CDR2 FYNNEI. The CDR3 length is 15 residues. The CDR3 coding sequence is TGTGCCAGCAGTGCCCTGGGACTGTTAAACACTGAAGCTTTCTTT. Translating gives CASSALGLLNTEAFF.

The chain carries TRBV18 and TRBJ2-2; D is unresolved. The germline CDR1 and CDR2 sequences are KGHSH and LQKENI. V was clipped by 1 base and J by 6 bases, with 6 bases between them. CDR3 length: 13 amino acids. The CDR3 DNA follows: TGTGCCAGCTCACCACTACGTTCCGGGGAGCTGTTTTTT. It specifies CASSPLRSGELFF. Looking up the rest from reference TRBV18 and TRBJ2-2 gives the full variable domain: NAGVMQNPRHLVRRRGQEARLRCSPMKGHSHVYWYRQLPEEGLKFMVYLQKENIIDESGMPKERFSAEFPKEGPSILRIQQVVRGDSAAYFCASSPLRSGELFFGEGSRLTVL.

The CDR3 loop is CASSSRPNWGTQYF. As DNA, the CDR3 is TGTGCCAGCAGCTCCCGTCCCAATTGGGGGACCCAGTACTTC. This chain joins TRBV7-2 and TRBJ2-5; no firm D call. CDR1 and CDR2 from the germline V gene are SGHTA and FQGNSA. Trimming took off 4 bases at V and 7 bases at J, with 16 bases between the two ends. The CDR3 runs 14 residues. Variable domain in full (rest from reference TRBV7-2 and TRBJ2-5): GAGVSQSPSNKVTEKGKDVELRCDPISGHTALYWYRQSLGQGLEFLIYFQGNSAPDKSGLPSDRFSAERTGGSVSTLTIQRTQQEDSAVYLCASSSRPNWGTQYFGPGTRLLVL.

This clone was picked up a small number of times. V gene TRBV28 combines with J gene TRBJ2-7; weak D call: TRBD1 (5 bases). CDR3 size: 12 residues. Germline V gene sequence: CDR1 MDHEN, CDR2 SYDVKM. Trimming shortened V by 5 bases and J by 6 bases, and 11 bases separated the two germline ends. CDR3 DNA: TGTGCCAGCAGTCCCCGACAGCCCGAGCAGTACTTC. Protein sequence: CASSPRQPEQYF.

The chain employs TRBV5-4 and TRBJ2-7; perhaps TRBD1 as D (6 bases). This CDR3 comprises 13 residues. V shed 2 bases and J shed 4 bases, with 10 bases lying between them. Germline loops: CDR1 SGHNT, CDR2 YYREEE (reference sequence). The CDR3 protein is CASSLQGRYEQYF. DNA for the CDR3: TGTGCCAGCAGCTTACAGGGCCGGTACGAGCAGTACTTC.

The CDR3 reads CASKTQGAGGELFF. In nucleotides, the CDR3 is TGTGCCAGTAAAACACAGGGGGCTGGCGGGGAGCTGTTTTTT. This chain connects TRBV19 to TRBJ2-2; 9 positions match TRBD1. Germline CDR1 LNHDA, CDR2 SQIVND (reference sequence). J was trimmed by 7 bases and V by 7 bases; bases with no gene match: 7. There are 14 residues in the CDR3.

This clone showed up just a few times. The rearrangement uses TRBV7-9 and TRBJ2-5; possibly TRBD1 for D (5 bases). The germline V and J ends were trimmed by 2 bases and 2 bases, with 12 bases remaining between them. Germline V CDR1 and CDR2: SEHNR, FQNEAQ (reference sequence). The CDR3 length is 15 residues. CDR3 coding DNA: TGTGCCAGCAGCTTAAGGAGTTCAGGGCAAGAGACCCAGTACTTC. Residues: CASSLRSSGQETQYF. The entire variable domain, with the rest obtained from reference TRBV7-9 and TRBJ2-5, is as follows: DTGVSQNPRHKITKRGQNVTFRCDPISEHNRLYWYRQTLGQGPEFLTYFQNEAQLEKSRLLSDRFSAERPKGSFSTLEIQRTEQGDSAMYLCASSLRSSGQETQYFGPGTRLLVL.

The chain uses TRBV19 and TRBJ2-7, with D unresolved. Germline values: CDR1 LNHDA, CDR2 SQIVND (reference sequence). The CDR3 spans 11 residues. Between the trimmed V and J ends, which lost 4 bases and 10 bases, there was a span of 11 bases. The CDR3 bases are TGTGCCAGTAGTAGTTCGTCATCCCAGTACTTC. It encodes CASSSSSSQYF.

This clone was counted between two and nine times. J is TRBJ1-4 and V is TRBV9, with TRBD1 as a possible D gene (5 bases). V lost 0 bases and J lost 0, with 15 bases in between. This CDR3 has 18 residues. CDR1 and CDR2 (germline): SGDLS, YYNGEE. This chain's CDR3 is CASSVAGGTTATNEKLFF. CDR3 sequence (DNA): TGTGCCAGCAGCGTAGCTGGGGGGACGACGGCAACTAATGAAAAACTGTTTTTT.

V usage is TRBV7-2 and J usage is TRBJ2-1; D unclear. This CDR3 contains 12 residues. The germline V and J ends were trimmed by 1 base and 11 bases, with 9 bases remaining between them. Germline V gives CDR1 SGHTA, CDR2 FQGNSA. The CDR3 loop reads CASSLEVGKQFF. DNA of the CDR3: TGTGCCAGCAGCTTAGAGGTGGGGAAGCAGTTCTTC.

This clone occurred a few times. The chain uses TRBV5-1 and TRBJ2-3; D gene uncertain. This CDR3 region has 15 residues. V lost 0 bases and J lost 4, with 12 bases in between. The germline V gene encodes CDR1 SGHRS and CDR2 YFSETQ. The CDR3 loop is CASSLGSAKADTQYF. The CDR3 DNA reads TGCGCCAGCAGCTTGGGGAGCGCGAAAGCAGATACGCAGTATTTT.

In its sample, this clone was seen a few times. V gene TRBV4-2 combines with J gene TRBJ2-7, with 9 bases aligning to TRBD1. The CDR3 sequence is 14 residues long. Germline-derived CDR1 and CDR2 are LGHNA and YNFKEQ. Trimming cost V 5 bases and J 2 bases; bases outside gene matches: 4. The CDR3 nucleotides are TGTGCCAGCAGCGAACGACAGGGGGCCTACGAGCAGTACTTC. Translated, it gives CASSERQGAYEQYF.

V gene TRBV11-2 combines with J gene TRBJ2-3; D possibly corresponds to TRBD1 (6 bases). CDR3 length equals 17 residues. Per the germline V gene, CDR1 is SGHAT and CDR2 is FQNNGV. With 1 base removed from V and 3 bases from J, the gap between germline ends came to 17 bases. This CDR3 is CASSLGSGTPRTDTQYF. CDR3 nucleotide sequence: TGTGCCAGCAGCTTAGGCTCCGGGACACCTAGAACAGATACGCAGTATTTT.

This rearrangement joins TRBV2 to TRBJ2-5; a weak D match, TRBD2 (5 bases). The CDR3 has 11 amino acids. The germline V gene has CDR1 SNHLY and CDR2 FYNNEI. V lost 7 bases and J lost 14, with 17 bases in between. CDR3 protein: CASKMVQDSYF. CDR3 nucleotides: TGTGCCAGCAAAATGGTCCAGGACTCCTACTTC.